This T cell receptor beta chain originates from a study of early T cells in non-severe SARS-CoV-2 infection. The CDR3 has 13 residues. Trimming left V 8 bases short and J 8 bases short, with 13 bases between. TCRdb fed the 5' RACE reads into MiXCR, producing one record per CDR3 protein. Here the sample spans 35,000 to 45,000 distinct CDR3 sequences, roughly 9.7% being singletons. There are many counts of this clonotype. This TCR derives from an adult who was a healthcare worker with PCR-confirmed SARS-CoV-2 infection or an uninfected control (not recorded which). The material sequenced was whole blood. The J gene is TRBJ1-6, the V gene TRBV12-3 or TRBV12-4; D is possibly TRBD1 (6 bases). The CDR3 protein is CASSSNRDSPLHF. The CDR3 DNA reads as TGTGCCAGCTCCTCCAACAGGGATTCACCCCTCCACTTT.